This note documents a single T cell receptor beta chain sequence. Its antigen is as yet unknown. These data belong to a study of CD8+ T cells in alopecia areata. For the study at large: It was oral tofacitinib, at 5 to 10 mg twice daily, that treated patients received.

Following RNA extraction, reverse transcription yielded cDNA that acted as the sequencing template. Data came from immunoSEQ multiplex PCR; TCRdb stores just in-frame clones and leaves some out. The data contain fewer than 350,000 clones, 55% to 70% of them singletons. Germline V gene sequence: CDR1 SQVTM, CDR2 ANQGSEA. The CDR3 sequence is 13 residues long. J lost 7 bases, V lost 7 bases, and 9 bases had no gene match. As for treatment: oral pan-JAK inhibitor, 5-10 mg twice daily. Study-wide results and limits: On tofacitinib, scalp clonality and expanded CD8+ clones among top 100 fell significantly. One nonresponder makes the tie between baseline CD8+ expansion and response uncertain.

The receptor was isolated from a human donor with alopecia areata. The sequencing used CD4+ T cells sorted from blood, collected at week 24, from a patient treated with tofacitinib. This chain links TRBV29-1 with TRBJ2-3; 9 positions match TRBD2. The CDR3, as DNA: TGCAGCGAGATATTAGCGGGGGCGAATACGCAGTATTTT. Residues: CSEILAGANTQYF.